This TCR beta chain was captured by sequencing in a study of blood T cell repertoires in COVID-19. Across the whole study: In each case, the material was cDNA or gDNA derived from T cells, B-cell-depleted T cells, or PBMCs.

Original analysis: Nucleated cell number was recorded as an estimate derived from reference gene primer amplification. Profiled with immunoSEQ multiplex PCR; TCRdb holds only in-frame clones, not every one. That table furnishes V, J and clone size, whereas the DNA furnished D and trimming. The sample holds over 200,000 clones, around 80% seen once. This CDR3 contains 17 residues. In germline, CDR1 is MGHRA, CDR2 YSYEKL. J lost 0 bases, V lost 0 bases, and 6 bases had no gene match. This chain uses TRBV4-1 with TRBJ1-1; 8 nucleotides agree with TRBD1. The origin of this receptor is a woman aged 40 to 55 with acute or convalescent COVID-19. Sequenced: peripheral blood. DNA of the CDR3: TGCGCCAGCAGCCAAGATACCCCGGACAGGGTGAACACTGAAGCTTTCTTT. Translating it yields CASSQDTPDRVNTEAFF.